Listed here are 29 T cell receptor beta chains from one sample, sequenced in a study of blood T cell repertoires in COVID-19. The method was immunoSEQ multiplex PCR; TCRdb's version includes in-frame clones alone and lacks a portion of them. Of about 49,000 clones in the sample, 80% to 90% are singletons; the top ten hold roughly 2.6%. Sequenced material: peripheral blood. These receptors were taken from a woman aged 60-70 years with acute or convalescent COVID-19.

This clone was detected only a few times. In nucleotides, the CDR3 is TGTGCCAGCAGCCAAGGGACAGGGGGCAGAGAGACCCAGTACTTC. Its translation: CASSQGTGGRETQYF. The V and J genes are TRBV4-2 and TRBJ2-5, with 11 bases that match TRBD1. The junction had 2 bases not matched to a gene; V was cut back by 1 base and J by 4 bases. Germline V gene sequence: CDR1 LGHNA, CDR2 YNFKEQ. The CDR3 totals 15 residues.

In DNA, the CDR3 is TGTGCCACCAGTGATTTGCAGGGGCGGGACCCCGGAGACAGGGGAGTGAGCACTGAAGCTTTCTTT. Amino acids: CATSDLQGRDPGDRGVSTEAFF. The V gene is TRBV24-1, the J gene TRBJ1-1, with 8 bases aligning to TRBD1. Germline assignment: CDR1 KGHDR and CDR2 SFDVKD. This CDR3 is 22 amino acids long. After removal of 0 bases from V and 4 bases from J, the junction contained 24 bases not matched to a gene.

This clone showed up just a few times. J is TRBJ2-2 and V is TRBV28; tentatively, D is TRBD2 (5 bases). The germline V gene encodes CDR1 MDHEN and CDR2 SYDVKM. The CDR3 contains 14 residues. V lost 10 bases, J lost 3 bases, and 15 bases lay in between. The CDR3 loop is CATKVGKDTGELFF. The CDR3 DNA reads as TGTGCCACAAAGGTCGGGAAGGACACCGGGGAGCTGTTTTTT.

CDR3 DNA sequence: TGTGCCAGCAGCCCCCAAGACAGGGGCTCCTACGAGCAGTACTTC. Protein sequence: CASSPQDRGSYEQYF. The chain recombines TRBV9 with TRBJ2-7, with 8 positions matching TRBD1. CDR3 length: 15 residues. After removal of 4 bases from V and 0 bases from J, the junction contained 6 bases not matched to a gene. CDR1 and CDR2 from the germline V gene are SGDLS and YYNGEE.

This clone has a single count. The chain joins TRBV30 to TRBJ1-1; D call uncertain. The CDR3 loop spans 13 amino acids. Germline CDR1 reads GTSNPN; CDR2 reads SVGIG (reference sequence). Trimming left V 0 bases short and J 0 bases short, with 5 bases between. CDR3 bases: TGTGCCTGGAGTGTACTACTGAACACTGAAGCTTTCTTT. Amino acid sequence: CAWSVLLNTEAFF.

This rearrangement joins TRBV28 to TRBJ2-3, with D perhaps TRBD1 (7 bases). This CDR3 spans 13 amino acids. V was cut by 7 bases and J by 5 bases, with 13 bases left in between. Germline CDR1 reads MDHEN; CDR2 reads SYDVKM. The CDR3 loop reads CASNRQGGDTQYF. The DNA of the CDR3 is TGTGCCAGCAACCGACAGGGAGGAGATACGCAGTATTTT.

The chain employs TRBV28 and TRBJ1-5, with D uncertain. The CDR3 consists of 12 residues. V was shortened by 6 bases and J by 7 bases, with 10 bases between the two germline ends. Per germline, CDR1 MDHEN and CDR2 SYDVKM. In nucleotides, the CDR3 is TGTGCCAGCAGGGTGCGGGAACAGCCCCAGCATTTT. Translated, it gives CASRVREQPQHF.

This clone was picked up a small number of times. The V gene is TRBV30, the J gene TRBJ1-6, with TRBD1 matching 12 bases. V dropped 3 bases and J dropped 9; count of bases not matched to a gene: 15. The CDR3 length is 18 residues. Germline V gives CDR1 GTSNPN, CDR2 SVGIG (reference sequence). The CDR3 is CAWRKLLGTGGGGSPLHF. The CDR3 nucleotides are TGTGCCTGGAGGAAACTCCTCGGGACAGGGGGCGGTGGTTCACCCCTCCACTTT.

The J gene is TRBJ2-1, the V gene TRBV30; 12 bases are a match to TRBD2. The germline gives CDR1 GTSNPN, CDR2 SVGIG (reference sequence). Germline trimming cut 1 base from V and 8 bases from J; bases unmatched to any gene: 6. This CDR3 has 15 residues. The CDR3 protein is CAWSAGLAGGHEQFF. CDR3 sequence (DNA): TGTGCCTGGAGTGCAGGGCTAGCGGGAGGGCATGAGCAGTTCTTC.

This rearrangement joins TRBV28 to TRBJ1-4; D may be TRBD1 (5 bases). The germline gives CDR1 MDHEN, CDR2 SYDVKM. The CDR3 consists of 15 residues. Trimming cost V 3 bases and J 7 bases, with 15 bases left between them. CDR3 in amino acids: CASSFYPTGREKLFF. CDR3 in DNA: TGTGCCAGCAGTTTCTACCCAACAGGTCGTGAAAAACTGTTTTTT.

V gene TRBV11-2 combines with J gene TRBJ2-1; possible D gene TRBD2, 5 bases. The CDR3 is 16 amino acids. CDR1 and CDR2 (germline): SGHAT, FQNNGV. V was shortened by 1 base and J by 1 base, with 11 bases between the two germline ends. The CDR3 spells CASSLGGEASYNEQFF. Here the CDR3 DNA reads TGTGCCAGCAGCTTAGGGGGAGAGGCGTCCTACAATGAGCAGTTCTTC.

The chain uses TRBV5-6 and TRBJ1-5; TRBD1 aligns across 8 bases. V dropped 4 bases and J dropped 6; count of bases not matched to a gene: 3. Per the germline V gene, CDR1 is SGHDT and CDR2 is YYEEEE. The length of the CDR3 is 13 residues. In DNA, the CDR3 is TGTGCCAGCAGCAACAGGGGGGGTCAGCCCCAGCATTTT. Translation: CASSNRGGQPQHF.

On this clone: The junction differs from germline at one of its ends, possibly a read error. The chain is built from TRBV6-2 or TRBV6-3 and TRBJ2-1, with 7 bases identical to TRBD1. This CDR3 spans 15 amino acids. Germline V gives CDR1 MNHEY, CDR2 SVGEGT. This CDR3 reads CASSYTDRSYSEQFF. DNA for the CDR3: TGTGCCAGCAGTTATACGGACAGGTCATACAGTGAGCAGTTCTTC.

Written as DNA, the CDR3 is TGTGCCAGCAACCCTTCCGTAGCCCCGACGCCGGGGGACTATGGCTACACCTTC. Its translation: CASNPSVAPTPGDYGYTF. The genes are TRBV3-1 (or the pseudogene TRBV3-2) and TRBJ1-2; D may be TRBD1 (5 bases). CDR3 length: 18 amino acids. The V end was cut by 7 bases, the J end by 3 bases, with 27 bases between. Germline loops: CDR1 LGHDT, CDR2 YNNKEL (reference sequence).

V and J are TRBV15 and TRBJ2-7; possibly TRBD2 for D (6 bases). Trimming removed 6 bases from V and 3 bases from J, with 18 bases in between. The CDR3 is 15 residues long. Germline values: CDR1 LNHNV, CDR2 YYDKDF (reference sequence). CDR3 in DNA: TGTGCCACCAGTGAGGGACTGTCTACAGACTACGAGCAGTACTTC. Translated, it gives CATSEGLSTDYEQYF.

The chain employs TRBV6-1 and TRBJ2-1, with D unresolved. CDR3 length: 13 residues. Looked up from germline, CDR1 is MNHNS and CDR2 is SASEGT. Trimming pared 0 bases from V and 8 bases from J, leaving 8 bases between. The DNA of the CDR3 is TGTGCCAGCAGTGAAGCGAGGTTCGATGAGCAGTTCTTC. This translates into CASSEARFDEQFF.

The V and J genes are TRBV5-4 and TRBJ2-7; the match to TRBD1 covers 7 bases. The CDR3 has 15 residues. Germline trimming cut 5 bases from V and 2 bases from J; bases unmatched to any gene: 10. In germline, CDR1 is SGHNT, CDR2 YYREEE (reference sequence). This CDR3 is CASSQQGRGAYEQYF. The CDR3 region has the DNA TGTGCCAGCAGTCAACAGGGGAGAGGGGCCTACGAGCAGTACTTC.

The genes are TRBV2 and TRBJ2-7; TRBD2 is a possible D gene (5 bases). Germline CDR1 SNHLY, CDR2 FYNNEI. V was shortened by 4 bases and J by 5 bases, with 21 bases between the two germline ends. This CDR3 has 16 amino acids. This chain's CDR3 is CASSASTSDPTNEQYF. The CDR3 bases are TGTGCCAGCAGTGCTAGTACTAGTGATCCAACTAACGAGCAGTACTTC.

This chain joins TRBV7-2 and TRBJ2-7; the match to TRBD2 covers 11 bases. The CDR3 totals 15 residues. V lost 1 base, J lost 4 bases, and 3 bases stayed unmatched. The germline gives CDR1 SGHTA, CDR2 FQGNSA. Here the CDR3 DNA reads TGTGCCAGCAGCTTAGTACTAGCGGGAGTATACGAGCAGTACTTC. Translation: CASSLVLAGVYEQYF.

The CDR3 DNA follows: TGTGCCAGCAGCTTAGGGTCGACTAGCGGGAGCTGGAATGAGCAGTTCTTC. Protein sequence: CASSLGSTSGSWNEQFF. V and J are TRBV7-6 and TRBJ2-1, with 12 bases matching TRBD2. The CDR3 covers 17 residues. Trimming removed 1 base from V and 7 bases from J; junction bases left unmatched: 8. Per the germline V gene, CDR1 is SGHVS and CDR2 is FNYEAQ.

The rearrangement joins TRBV5-1 to TRBJ2-1; perhaps TRBD1 as D (5 bases). CDR1 is SGHRS and CDR2 is YFSETQ in the germline V gene. Trimming cost V 3 bases and J 7 bases, with 8 bases left between them. This CDR3 has 12 amino acids. The CDR3 region is CASSWGRNEQFF. The CDR3, as DNA: TGCGCCAGCAGCTGGGGCAGGAATGAGCAGTTCTTC.

V is TRBV7-2 and J is TRBJ2-7; no firm D call. V dropped 3 bases and J dropped 6 bases, with 12 bases sitting between them. This CDR3 spans 13 amino acids. The germline V gene encodes CDR1 SGHTA and CDR2 FQGNSA. CDR3 region: CASSFRTGPEQYF. DNA of the CDR3: TGTGCCAGCAGCTTTCGTACTGGGCCCGAGCAGTACTTC.

This clone came up once. CDR3 region: CASHSTGGFRIYEQYF. The CDR3 DNA reads as TGCGCCAGCCATTCGACAGGGGGCTTTCGAATCTACGAGCAGTACTTC. The V gene is TRBV10-2, the J gene TRBJ2-7; 10 nucleotides align to TRBD1. Germline values: CDR1 WSHSY, CDR2 SAAADI. The CDR3 has 16 residues. Trimming cost V 8 bases and J 3 bases; bases outside gene matches: 13.

V and J are TRBV7-2 and TRBJ2-3, with 7 bases that match TRBD2. Germline CDR1 and CDR2: SGHTA and FQGNSA. Unmatched junction bases numbered 10, after V lost 6 bases and J lost 1 base. This CDR3 is 16 amino acids long. The CDR3, as DNA: TGTGCCAGCAGGAAAGCGGGGACCTCCCGCACAGATACGCAGTATTTT. It translates to CASRKAGTSRTDTQYF.

The chain has TRBV5-1 and TRBJ2-7; a possible D gene is TRBD1 (5 bases). CDR3 length equals 13 residues. V lost 3 bases to trimming and J lost 4 bases, with 11 bases between them. Germline V lookup: CDR1 SGHRS, CDR2 YFSETQ. The DNA of the CDR3 is TGCGCCAGCAGCTGGACCCCAGGGTACGAGCAGTACTTC. It specifies CASSWTPGYEQYF.

The chain's CDR3 is CASTPGGPLQETQYF. The CDR3 DNA sequence: TGCGCCAGCACGCCGGGCGGGCCACTCCAAGAGACCCAGTACTTC. This chain joins TRBV5-1 and TRBJ2-5, with a weak D call TRBD2 (5 bases). In germline, CDR1 is SGHRS, CDR2 YFSETQ. Trimming left V 6 bases short and J 1 base short, with 16 bases between. The CDR3 spans 15 residues.

This chain joins TRBV28 and TRBJ2-7; 7 positions match TRBD1. Looked up from germline, CDR1 is MDHEN and CDR2 is SYDVKM. V trimming: 4 bases; J trimming: 1 base; junction bases outside the gene matches: 7. The CDR3 has 15 residues. CDR3 nucleotide sequence: TGTGCCAGCAGTTCGTCTTCAGGGGGTTCCTACGAGCAGTACTTC. As protein: CASSSSSGGSYEQYF.

J is TRBJ1-2 and V is TRBV5-4; TRBD1 agrees at 7 bases. The CDR3 totals 15 residues. V shed 5 bases and J 4 bases; nucleotides not matched to a gene: 11. Germline CDR1 is SGHNT and CDR2 is YYREEE (reference sequence). CDR3 sequence: CASRRYRGGFYGYTF. CDR3 DNA sequence: TGTGCCAGCAGAAGGTACAGGGGAGGTTTCTATGGCTACACCTTC.

The chain joins TRBV19 to TRBJ2-3, with 8 positions matching TRBD1. V shed 6 bases and J 6 bases; nucleotides not matched to a gene: 11. The CDR3 extends over 15 amino acids. Germline CDR1 reads LNHDA; CDR2 reads SQIVND (reference sequence). The CDR3 is CASRITGGSADTQYF. For the CDR3, the DNA is TGTGCCAGTAGAATTACAGGGGGGTCCGCGGATACGCAGTATTTT.